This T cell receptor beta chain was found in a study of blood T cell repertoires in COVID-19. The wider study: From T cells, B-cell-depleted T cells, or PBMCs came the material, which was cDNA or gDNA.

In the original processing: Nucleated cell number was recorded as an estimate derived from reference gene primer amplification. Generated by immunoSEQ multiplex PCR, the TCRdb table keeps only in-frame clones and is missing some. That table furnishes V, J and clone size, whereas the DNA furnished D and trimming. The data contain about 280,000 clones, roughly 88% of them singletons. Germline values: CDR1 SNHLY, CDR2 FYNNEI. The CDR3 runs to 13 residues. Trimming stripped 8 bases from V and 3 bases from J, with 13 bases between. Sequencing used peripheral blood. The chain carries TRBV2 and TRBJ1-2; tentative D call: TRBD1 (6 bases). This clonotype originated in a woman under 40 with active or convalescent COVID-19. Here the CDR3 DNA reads TGTGCCAGCGGGGGACATGGGGACTATGGCTACACCTTC. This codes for CASGGHGDYGYTF. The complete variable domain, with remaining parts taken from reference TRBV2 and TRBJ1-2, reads EPEVTQTPSHQVTQMGQEVILRCVPISNHLYFYWYRQILGQKVEFLVSFYNNEISEKSEIFDDQFSVERPDGSNFTLKIRSTKLEDSAMYFCASGGHGDYGYTFGSGTRLTVV.